This T cell receptor beta chain was obtained from a study of cytomegalovirus exposure and HLA in healthy donors. Study-wide results and caveats: Indistinguishability led to the exclusion of some V segments, TRBV6-2 and TRBV6-3 included.

Primers: 60 Vbeta forward and 13 Jbeta reverse. Profiling relied on immunoSEQ multiplex PCR, and the TCRdb table lists in-frame clones only, not all of them. The sample shows roughly 200,000 clones, 70% to 80% of them seen only once. Germline V lookup: CDR1 ENHRY, CDR2 SYGVKD. The CDR3 has 14 amino acids. Losses at the gene ends were 10 bases for V and 6 bases for J; bases not matched to a gene: 10. With regard to this clone: Its antigen is not known.

The sequencing input was PBMCs. The chain is built from TRBV10-3 and TRBJ1-2, with 11 positions matching TRBD1. This TCR was sampled from a male donor in good health and CMV-seronegative. CDR3 amino acids: CANSGTGGVDGYTF. The DNA of the CDR3 is TGTGCCAACTCAGGGACAGGGGGGGTCGATGGCTACACCTTC.